The T cell receptor (beta chain) under discussion was sequenced for a study of shared clonotypes between healthy human individuals (TCRdb year 2020). Background on the whole study: Three men and two women, aged 18 to 49 years, made up the cohort. Between about 0.9 and 8.9 billion PBMCs per donor were obtained by leukapheresis. The study deeply sequenced blood TCR repertoires of about five healthy adults to estimate repertoire size and the extent of clonotype sharing between individuals. For each donor, CD4 naive and CD4 memory were each given three plates, CD8 naive was given two plates, and CD8 memory was given one plate. Different laboratories and diverse techniques were used to prepare libraries and sequence TCR repertoires, to increase sequencing depth and limit assay-specific biases.

With regard to this clone: Its cognate antigen has yet to be identified. No much larger clone exists at a distance of one base, and base qualities are not known.

Using the deep immunoSEQ assay, TCR CDR3 regions were amplified from genomic DNA by multiplex PCR. Extracted genomic DNA from each cell subset was spread evenly across all wells of several immunoSEQ 96-well plates, with each plate serving as a replicate. For sorted subsets, approximately 190 ng of genomic DNA, equivalent to around 29,000 T cell genomes, went into each replicate PCR. Purified libraries were measured with a Qubit 3.0 fluorometer, size-checked on a Bioanalyzer 2100, and measured again with the KAPA Library Quantification kit. Each immunoSEQ 96-well plate was sequenced on its own single-read 150-cycle Illumina NextSeq 550 flow cell. Turning to the authors' computational methods: The immunoSEQ output contained only junctional sequences without quality scores, so filtering could not match that applied to full-length reads. To assign V/J genes and CDR3, sequences were annotated using PyIR, a Python wrapper for IgBLAST v1.9, with IMGT germline references. Reads with weak V/J assignments (E-value above 1e-6), missing CDR3, stop codons, out-of-frame junctions, or ambiguous translated residues were removed. A V3J clonotype was defined by an identical inferred V gene, J gene, and CDR3 amino acid sequence. The percentage overlap between two repertoires was calculated by dividing the number of shared unique clonotypes by the size of the smaller repertoire. Three approaches were used to assess repertoire richness: RTK rarefaction, the Chao1 estimator, and Recon v2.1 estimates of unobserved clonotypes. For all TCRbeta clonotypes obtained by the gDNA method from a few donors, generation probabilities were computed with OLGA. TCRdb took over this immuneACCESS table, retaining in-frame rearrangements with V and J assigned. Such tables are incomplete; in checked studies, under half of the missing clones stem from an unresolved V gene, and the remainder is unexplained. The DNA was the basis for D and trimming; V, J and clone size are from that table. Recorded for this sample are 2 million to 2.5 million clones; more than 80% of them occurred a single time. The ten largest clones add up to around 0.4% of the sample.

Study-wide conclusions, independent of this receptor: Sampling was restricted to blood, and TCR repertoires in tissue are likely to differ from TCR repertoires in blood. Compared with non-shared clonotypes, clonotypes shared by all four sorted-subset donors had higher generation probabilities. Because the study included only a small number of donors, the genetic and exposure-history diversity represented was limited. About 5% of naive CD4, 3.5% of naive CD8, approximately 2% of memory CD4, and about 0.4% of memory CD8 clonotypes were shared across a few donors. Rarefaction of sorted-subset datasets indicated incomplete sequencing despite the large sequencing depth. Based on pairwise subsampling, the degree of clonotype sharing among donors was expected to be affected by sequencing depth. Naive subsets generally had larger estimated clonotype richness than memory subsets did.

The donors were healthy, HIV-negative adults who had no recently reported acute infections or vaccinations. Every donor was a Caucasian adult residing in Nashville, Tennessee, USA. CD4+ T cells were enriched by magnetic negative selection, after which naive cells were positively selected on CD45RA and the negative fraction was taken as the memory subset. Blood was obtained by leukapheresis, after which PBMCs were separated by Ficoll-Histopaque density gradient centrifugation and cryopreserved in liquid nitrogen vapor phase. Analytical flow cytometry was used to check the purity and quantity of every magnetically sorted T cell population. Each sorted fraction had its genomic DNA isolated and then quantified by UV absorbance on a Nanodrop 2000c. The sequenced sample consisted of naive CD4+ T cells from PBMCs. In the paper's terms, the cell subset or site label means: CD45RA+ positively selected. The TCR comes from a man aged 18-30 years in good health. Some clones in this sample may be carry-over from other donors' samples.

The CDR3 is CAWNGLALQETQYF. The DNA sequence is given as TGTGCCTGGAATGGACTAGCGCTTCAAGAGACCCAGTACTTC. This receptor chain uses TRBV30 and TRBJ2-5, and 9 junction bases match TRBD2. Taken from cysteine to phenylalanine, the CDR3 has 14 residues. Left in the record is the CDR3 DNA by itself, 42 bases read in frame from the first base. From the germline V gene (reference sequence), CDR1 is GTSNPN and CDR2 is SVGIG. From V the trimming removes 4 bases and from J it removes 2 bases, while the gene matches leave 5 bases of the junction unaccounted for.